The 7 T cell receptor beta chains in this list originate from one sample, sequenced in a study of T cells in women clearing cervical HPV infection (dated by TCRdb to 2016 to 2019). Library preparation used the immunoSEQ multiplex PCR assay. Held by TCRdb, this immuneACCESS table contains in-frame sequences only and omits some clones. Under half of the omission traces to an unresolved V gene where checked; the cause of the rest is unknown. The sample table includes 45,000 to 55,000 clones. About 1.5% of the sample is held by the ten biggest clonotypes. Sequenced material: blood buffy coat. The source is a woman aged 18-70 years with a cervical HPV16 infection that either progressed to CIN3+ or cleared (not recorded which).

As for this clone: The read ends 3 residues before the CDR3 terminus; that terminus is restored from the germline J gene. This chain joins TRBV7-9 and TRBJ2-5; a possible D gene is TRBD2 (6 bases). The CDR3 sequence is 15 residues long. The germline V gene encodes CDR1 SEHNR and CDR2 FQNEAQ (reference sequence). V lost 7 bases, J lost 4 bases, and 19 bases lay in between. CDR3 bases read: TGTGCCAGCACCCCTCGGCGGGAAGAGAGAGAGACC. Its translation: CASTPRREERET. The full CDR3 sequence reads CASTPRREERETQYF.

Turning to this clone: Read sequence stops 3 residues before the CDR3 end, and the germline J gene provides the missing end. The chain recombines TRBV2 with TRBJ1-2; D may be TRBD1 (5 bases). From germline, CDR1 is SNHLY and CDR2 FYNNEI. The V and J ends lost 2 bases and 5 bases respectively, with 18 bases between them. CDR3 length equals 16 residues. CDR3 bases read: TGTGCCAGCAGTGAACGAGGGGATAGGCGCCATTATGGC. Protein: CASSERGDRRHYG. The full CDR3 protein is CASSERGDRRHYGYTF.

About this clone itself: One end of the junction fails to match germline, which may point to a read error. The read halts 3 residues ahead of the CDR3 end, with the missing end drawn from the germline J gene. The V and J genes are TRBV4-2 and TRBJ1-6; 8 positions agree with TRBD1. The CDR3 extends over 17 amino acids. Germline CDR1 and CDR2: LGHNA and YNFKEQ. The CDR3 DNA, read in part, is TGCGCCAGCAGCCAGTCCCAGGGGGCTCACCCAAATTCACCC. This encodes CASSQSQGAHPNSP. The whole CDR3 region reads CASSQSQGAHPNSPLHF.

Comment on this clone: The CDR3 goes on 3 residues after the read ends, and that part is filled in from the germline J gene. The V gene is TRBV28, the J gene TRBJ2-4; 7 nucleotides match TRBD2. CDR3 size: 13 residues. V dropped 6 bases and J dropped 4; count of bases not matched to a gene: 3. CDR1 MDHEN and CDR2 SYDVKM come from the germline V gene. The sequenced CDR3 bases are TGTGCCAGCAGACGTAGCGGGAAAAACATT. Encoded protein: CASRRSGKNI. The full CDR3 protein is CASRRSGKNIQYF.

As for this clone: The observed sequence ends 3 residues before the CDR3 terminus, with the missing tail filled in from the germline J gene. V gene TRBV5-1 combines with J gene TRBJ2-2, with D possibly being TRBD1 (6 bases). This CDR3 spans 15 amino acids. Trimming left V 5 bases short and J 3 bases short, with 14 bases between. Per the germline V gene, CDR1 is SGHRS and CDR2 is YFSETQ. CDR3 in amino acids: CASSLGARDTGELFF. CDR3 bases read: TGCGCCAGCAGTCTGGGGGCGAGAGACACCGGGGAG.

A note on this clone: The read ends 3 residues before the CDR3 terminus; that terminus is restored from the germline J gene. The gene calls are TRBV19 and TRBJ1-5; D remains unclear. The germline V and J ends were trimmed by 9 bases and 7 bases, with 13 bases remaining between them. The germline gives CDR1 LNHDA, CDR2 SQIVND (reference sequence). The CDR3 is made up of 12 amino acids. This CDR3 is CASRRGSQPQHF. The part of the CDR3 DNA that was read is TGTGCCAGCCGACGGGGTTCACAGCCC. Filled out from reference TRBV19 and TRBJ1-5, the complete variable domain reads DGGITQSPKYLFRKEGQNVTLSCEQNLNHDAMYWYRQDPGQGLRLIYYSQIVNDFQKGDIAEGYSVSREKKESFPLTVTSAQKNPTAFYLCASRRGSQPQHFGDGTRLSIL.

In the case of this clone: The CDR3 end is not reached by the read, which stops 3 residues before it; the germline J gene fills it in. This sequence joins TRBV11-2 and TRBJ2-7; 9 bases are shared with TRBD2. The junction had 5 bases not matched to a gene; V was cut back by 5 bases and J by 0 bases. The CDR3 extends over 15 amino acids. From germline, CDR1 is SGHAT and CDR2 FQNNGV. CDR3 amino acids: CASSQALAGSYEQYF. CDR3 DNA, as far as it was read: TGTGCCAGCAGCCAGGCACTAGCGGGCTCCTACGAG.